Reported below is one T cell receptor (beta chain). Germline values: CDR1 SGHDN, CDR2 FVKESK. The CDR3 contains 13 residues. With 1 base removed from V and 8 bases from J, the gap between germline ends came to 8 bases. As originally analysed: Amplified reference gene primers provided the basis for estimating nucleated cell counts. Here immunoSEQ multiplex PCR was the method, and the copy in TCRdb shows in-frame clones only, minus some. The DNA gave D and trimming, while V, J and clone size come from that table. The sample contains hundreds of thousands of clones, 85% of which appear only once. The data are from a study of blood T cell repertoires in COVID-19. Across the whole study: Samples came from the United States, Italy and Spain, spanning acute and convalescent COVID-19. In each case, the material was cDNA or gDNA derived from T cells, B-cell-depleted T cells, or PBMCs.

The J gene is TRBJ1-4, the V gene TRBV14; D perhaps matches TRBD1 (5 bases). The material sequenced was peripheral blood. The receptor was derived from a human donor in a cohort sampled during active COVID-19. The CDR3 region has the DNA TGTGCCAGCAGCCAAGTTGGGGGGGAAAAACTGTTTTTT. As protein: CASSQVGGEKLFF.